This T cell receptor (beta chain) comes out of a study of siplizumab effects on memory and regulatory T cells. This CDR3 comprises 15 residues. Trimming removed 5 bases from V and 3 bases from J; junction bases left unmatched: 8. Germline V gives CDR1 MNHEY, CDR2 SMNVEV (reference sequence). The study, taken as a whole, reports: The naive T cell population seemed more diverse than memory cells and seemed a major contributor to the alloresponse.

This clone was seen a single time. The antigen remains undetermined. Measured with immunoSEQ multiplex PCR; TCRdb has only the in-frame clones, and not every one. The sample records about 56,000 clones, 95% to 98% being singletons. The specimen sequenced was naive CD8+ T cells sorted from blood. The receptor's source is a human donor in good health. This sequence joins TRBV27 and TRBJ2-7, with TRBD1 matching 9 bases. The CDR3 DNA reads as TGTGCCAGCAGTCCACCGACAGGGGGGTACTACGAGCAGTACTTC. It encodes CASSPPTGGYYEQYF.